Each of the 8 T cell receptor beta chains below was sequenced from the same sample in a study of blood T cells in healthy people across ages. Together with a sample-barcoded 5' primer, a J-beta primer mix was included in a second PCR lasting about 6 to 11 cycles. Each CDR3 protein gets one entry after TCRdb re-called the 5' RACE reads with MiXCR. The repertoire holds 1,800,000 or so distinct CDR3 sequences, roughly two fifths seen once, with 20% to 25% in the top ten. The sequenced material came from blood. The receptors come from a human donor in good health.

The genes are TRBV7-9 and TRBJ2-3, with 9 nucleotides matching TRBD2. After removal of 5 bases from V and 8 bases from J, the junction contained 17 bases not matched to a gene. The CDR3 consists of 17 residues. Germline values: CDR1 SEHNR, CDR2 FQNEAQ (reference sequence). The CDR3: CASSPSGGGVPAVTQYF. In DNA, the CDR3 is TGTGCCAGCAGCCCATCCGGCGGGGGGGTTCCGGCAGTTACGCAGTATTTT.

This clonotype appeared a few times. CDR3: CASSSQEQSEQYF. CDR3 bases: TGTGCCAGCAGCTCCCAGGAGCAGTCTGAGCAGTACTTC. The chain uses TRBV6-5 and TRBJ2-7; the D is unclear. Germline V gene data show CDR1 as MNHEY and CDR2 as SVGAGI. V was pared by 6 bases and J by 7 bases, with 16 bases between. This CDR3 has 13 residues.

The chain uses TRBV19 and TRBJ1-2, with 8 bases matching TRBD1. CDR1 LNHDA and CDR2 SQIVND come from the germline V gene (reference sequence). V lost 6 bases, J lost 3 bases, and 3 bases stayed unmatched. The CDR3 has 13 residues. The CDR3 nucleotides are TGTGCCAGTAGGTCACAGGGGGACTATGGCTACACCTTC. Residues: CASRSQGDYGYTF.

The gene calls are TRBV2 and TRBJ2-7; 7 positions agree with TRBD1. Germline V CDR1 and CDR2: SNHLY, FYNNEI. This CDR3 is built from 13 residues. With 10 bases clipped from V and 2 bases from J, the junction kept 8 bases outside the gene matches. Written as DNA, the CDR3 is TGTGCCATCTCGGACAGGCAAACCTACGAGCAGTACTTC. It is translated as CAISDRQTYEQYF.

This clonotype was seen many times. V and J are TRBV29-1 and TRBJ1-2; D is possibly TRBD1 (6 bases). Per the germline V gene, CDR1 is SQVTM and CDR2 is ANQGSEA. This CDR3 is built from 13 residues. Deletions cut 0 bases from V and 8 bases from J, with 13 bases between. The CDR3: CSVEDRAGVGYTF. The CDR3 nucleotides read TGCAGCGTTGAAGATAGAGCAGGGGTCGGCTACACCTTC.

This clonotype occurred a few times. The chain carries TRBV4-2 and TRBJ1-6, with 11 bases identical to TRBD1. The CDR3 length is 16 residues. In germline, CDR1 is LGHNA, CDR2 YNFKEQ. V gave up 3 bases and J gave up 6 bases; unmatched junction bases: 4. CDR3 in DNA: TGTGCCAGCAGCCACGGACAGGGGGCGTCTAATTCACCCCTCCACTTT. Translation gives CASSHGQGASNSPLHF.

The chain joins TRBV4-3 to TRBJ1-5; D is unresolved. Germline CDR1 and CDR2: LGHNA and YSLEER. V was cut by 1 base and J by 6 bases, with 7 bases left in between. This CDR3 has 13 amino acids. The DNA of the CDR3 is TGCGCCAGCAGCCAAGTAGTAGGTCAGCCCCAGCATTTT. Amino acid sequence: CASSQVVGQPQHF.

This clonotype has ten or more counts. The V call is TRBV4-3, the J call TRBJ2-5; 10 nucleotides match TRBD2. There are 17 residues in the CDR3. The trim removed 1 base at V and 4 bases at J, leaving 9 bases unmatched. Germline CDR1 LGHNA, CDR2 YSLEER. The CDR3 region has the DNA TGCGCCAGCAGCCAAGTTTCCAGCGGGGGGGCAGGAGAGACCCAGTACTTC. Translated, it gives CASSQVSSGGAGETQYF.